The sequence of this T cell receptor beta chain was determined in a study of T cells after yellow fever vaccination. Germline V lookup: CDR1 MNHEY, CDR2 SMNVEV (reference sequence). The V gene end was trimmed by 3 bases and the J gene end by 7 bases; junction bases not matched to a gene: 8. This CDR3 is built from 14 residues. Remarks on this clonotype: Its specificity is not known.

Study outcomes and limitations: After the booster, approximately 96% of CD4 and about 90% of CD8 primary-response clones were re-detected. A faster peak, day 5 versus 15, was reached by the weaker secondary response.

TCRdb re-called the 5' RACE reads through MiXCR, storing one row per CDR3 protein. This table holds 510,000 or so distinct CDR3 sequences, about 19% found once. Sequencing used PBMCs, obtained 15 days after the yellow fever booster vaccination. The sequence was collected from a man under 40 who received the YFV17D yellow fever vaccine. The chain recombines TRBV27 with TRBJ1-2, with TRBD1 matching over 7 bases. CDR3 region: CASSFATGWSGYTF. In DNA form, the CDR3 reads TGTGCCAGCAGTTTTGCGACAGGGTGGTCTGGCTACACCTTC.